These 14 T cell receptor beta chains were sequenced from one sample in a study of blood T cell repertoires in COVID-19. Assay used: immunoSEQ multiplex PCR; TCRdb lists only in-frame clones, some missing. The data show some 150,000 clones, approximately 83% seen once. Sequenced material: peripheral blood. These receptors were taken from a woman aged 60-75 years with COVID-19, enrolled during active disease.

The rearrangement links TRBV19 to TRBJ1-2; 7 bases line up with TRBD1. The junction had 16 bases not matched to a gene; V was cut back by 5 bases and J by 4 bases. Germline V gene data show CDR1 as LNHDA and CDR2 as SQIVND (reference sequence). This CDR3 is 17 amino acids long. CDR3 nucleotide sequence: TGTGCCAGTAGTTCCGGGACAGCCCGTCTCTTTCTCTATGGCTACACCTTC. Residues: CASSSGTARLFLYGYTF.

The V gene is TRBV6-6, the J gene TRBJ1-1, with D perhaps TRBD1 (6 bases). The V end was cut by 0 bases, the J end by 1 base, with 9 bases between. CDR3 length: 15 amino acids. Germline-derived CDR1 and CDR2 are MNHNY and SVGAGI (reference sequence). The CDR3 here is CASSYSRGSNTEAFF. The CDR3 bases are TGTGCCAGCAGTTACTCTAGGGGGTCGAACACTGAAGCTTTCTTT.

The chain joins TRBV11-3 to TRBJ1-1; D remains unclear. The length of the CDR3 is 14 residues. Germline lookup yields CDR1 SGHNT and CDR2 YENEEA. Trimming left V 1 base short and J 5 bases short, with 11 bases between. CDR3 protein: CASSLGGVGTEAFF. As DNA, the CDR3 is TGTGCCAGCAGCTTAGGGGGAGTGGGGACTGAAGCTTTCTTT. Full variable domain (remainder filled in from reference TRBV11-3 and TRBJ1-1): EAGVVQSPRYKIIEKKQPVAFWCNPISGHNTLYWYLQNLGQGPELLIRYENEEAVDDSQLPKDRFSAERLKGVDSTLKIQPAELGDSAVYLCASSLGGVGTEAFFGQGTRLTVV.

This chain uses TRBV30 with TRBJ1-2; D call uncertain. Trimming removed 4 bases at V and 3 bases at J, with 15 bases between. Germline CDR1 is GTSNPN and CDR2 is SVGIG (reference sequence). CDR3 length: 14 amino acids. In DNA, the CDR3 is TGTGCCTGGAAAGCCGGGCTCGGGGACTATGGCTACACCTTC. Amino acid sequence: CAWKAGLGDYGYTF.

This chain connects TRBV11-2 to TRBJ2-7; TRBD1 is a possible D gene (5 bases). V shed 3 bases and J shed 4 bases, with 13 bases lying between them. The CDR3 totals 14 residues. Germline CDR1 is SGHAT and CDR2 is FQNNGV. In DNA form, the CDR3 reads TGTGCCAGCAGCTTCAGCAGGGTTCGGTACGAGCAGTACTTC. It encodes CASSFSRVRYEQYF.

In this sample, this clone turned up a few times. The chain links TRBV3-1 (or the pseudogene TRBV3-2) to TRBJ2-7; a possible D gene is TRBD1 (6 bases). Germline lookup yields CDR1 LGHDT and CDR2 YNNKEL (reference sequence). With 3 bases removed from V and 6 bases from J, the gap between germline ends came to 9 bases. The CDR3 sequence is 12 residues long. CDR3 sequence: CASSHYRAEQYF. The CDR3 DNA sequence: TGTGCCAGCAGCCACTACAGGGCCGAGCAGTACTTC.

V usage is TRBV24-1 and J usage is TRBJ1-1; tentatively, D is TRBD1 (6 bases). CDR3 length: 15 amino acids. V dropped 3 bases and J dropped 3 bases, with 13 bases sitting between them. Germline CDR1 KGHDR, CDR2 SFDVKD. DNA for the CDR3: TGTGCCACCAGTGATGCGGGGGCCCGGGACACTGAAGCTTTCTTT. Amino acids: CATSDAGARDTEAFF.

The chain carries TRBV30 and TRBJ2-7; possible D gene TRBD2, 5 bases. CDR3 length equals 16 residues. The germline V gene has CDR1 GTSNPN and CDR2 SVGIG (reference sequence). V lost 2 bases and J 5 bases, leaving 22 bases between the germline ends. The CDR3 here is CAWSPPDRGNRHEQYF. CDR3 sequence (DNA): TGTGCCTGGAGTCCCCCGGATAGAGGGAATAGGCACGAGCAGTACTTC. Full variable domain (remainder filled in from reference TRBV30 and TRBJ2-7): SQTIHQWPATLVQPVGSPLSLECTVEGTSNPNLYWYRQAAGRGLQLLFYSVGIGQISSEVPQNLSASRPQDRQFILSSKKLLLSDSGFYLCAWSPPDRGNRHEQYFGPGTRLTVT.

The CDR3 spells CASRRGGPSQPQHF. In DNA, the CDR3 is TGTGCCAGCAGGAGAGGGGGCCCCAGTCAGCCCCAGCATTTT. The genes are TRBV28 and TRBJ1-5; 7 nucleotides agree with TRBD1. The CDR3 spans 14 residues. V shed 6 bases and J 6 bases; nucleotides not matched to a gene: 8. Germline CDR1 MDHEN, CDR2 SYDVKM.

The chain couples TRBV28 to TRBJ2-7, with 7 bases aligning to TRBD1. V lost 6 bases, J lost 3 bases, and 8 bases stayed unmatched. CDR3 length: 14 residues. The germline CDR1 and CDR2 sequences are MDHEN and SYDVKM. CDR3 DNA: TGTGCCAGCAGCCGAGGGGACAGCTTCTACGAGCAGTACTTC. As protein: CASSRGDSFYEQYF.

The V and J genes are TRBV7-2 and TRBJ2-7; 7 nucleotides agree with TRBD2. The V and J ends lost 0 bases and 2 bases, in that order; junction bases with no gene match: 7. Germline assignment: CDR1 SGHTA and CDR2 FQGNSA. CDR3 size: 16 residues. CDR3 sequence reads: CASSLAPGRETYEQYF. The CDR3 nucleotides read TGTGCCAGCAGCTTAGCGCCCGGGCGGGAGACCTACGAGCAGTACTTC.

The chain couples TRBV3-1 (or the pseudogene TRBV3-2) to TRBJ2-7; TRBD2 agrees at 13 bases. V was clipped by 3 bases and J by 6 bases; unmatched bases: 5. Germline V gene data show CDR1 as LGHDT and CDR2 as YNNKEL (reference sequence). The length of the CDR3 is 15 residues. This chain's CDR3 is CASSHATSGGSEQYF. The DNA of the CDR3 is TGTGCCAGCAGCCATGCGACTAGCGGGGGGAGCGAGCAGTACTTC.

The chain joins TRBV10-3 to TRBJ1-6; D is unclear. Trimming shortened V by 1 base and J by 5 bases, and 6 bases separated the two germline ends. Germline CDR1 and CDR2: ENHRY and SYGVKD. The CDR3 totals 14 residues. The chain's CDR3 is CAISEFPNNSPLHF. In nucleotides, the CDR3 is TGTGCCATCAGTGAGTTTCCAAATAATTCACCCCTCCACTTT.

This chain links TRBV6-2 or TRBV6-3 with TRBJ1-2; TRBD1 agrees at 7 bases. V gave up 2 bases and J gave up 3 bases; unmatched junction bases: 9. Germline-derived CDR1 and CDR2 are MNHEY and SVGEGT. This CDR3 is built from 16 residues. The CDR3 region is CASSYRQGRSDYGYTF. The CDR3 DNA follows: TGTGCCAGCAGTTACCGACAGGGACGGAGTGACTATGGCTACACCTTC.